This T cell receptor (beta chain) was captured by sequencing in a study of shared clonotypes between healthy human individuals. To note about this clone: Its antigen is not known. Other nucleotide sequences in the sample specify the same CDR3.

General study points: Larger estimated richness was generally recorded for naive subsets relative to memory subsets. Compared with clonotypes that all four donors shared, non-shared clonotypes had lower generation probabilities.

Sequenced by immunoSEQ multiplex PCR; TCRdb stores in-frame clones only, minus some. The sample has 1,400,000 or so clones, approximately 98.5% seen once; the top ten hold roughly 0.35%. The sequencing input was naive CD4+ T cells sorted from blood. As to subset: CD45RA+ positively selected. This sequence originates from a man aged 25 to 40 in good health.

The CDR3 protein is CASSPVGETQYF. The CDR3 region has the DNA TGTGCCAGCAGCCCCGTCGGGGAGACCCAGTACTTC. J is TRBJ2-5 and V is TRBV9; D is uncertain. V lost 4 bases and J lost 5, with 9 bases in between. Germline V CDR1 and CDR2: SGDLS, YYNGEE. The CDR3 length is 12 residues.